These 27 T cell receptor beta chains were all obtained from the same sample, sequenced in a study of CD8 T cells in ankylosing spondylitis. TCRdb reanalysed the 5' RACE reads using MiXCR and keeps one entry per CDR3 protein. The data hold 250,000 to 400,000 distinct CDR3 sequences, with around 10% observed a single time. Material: blood, either unsorted or a sorted T cell fraction (not recorded which). The receptors originated from a female donor with ankylosing spondylitis or in good health (not recorded which).

Many counts were recorded for this clonotype. The CDR3 spells CASSIGQGAGQETQYF. CDR3 bases: TGCGCCAGCAGCATTGGACAGGGGGCTGGCCAAGAGACCCAGTACTTC. This chain links TRBV5-1 with TRBJ2-5; TRBD1 aligns across 11 bases. Germline V gives CDR1 SGHRS, CDR2 YFSETQ. This CDR3 is built from 16 residues. V shed 4 bases and J 1 base; nucleotides not matched to a gene: 6. The variable domain in full, completed from reference TRBV5-1 and TRBJ2-5, reads KAGVTQTPRYLIKTRGQQVTLSCSPISGHRSVSWYQQTPGQGLQFLFEYFSETQRNKGNFPGRFSGRQFSNSRSEMNVSTLELGDSALYLCASSIGQGAGQETQYFGPGTRLLVL.

The sample holds many counts of this clonotype. The chain recombines TRBV5-1 with TRBJ1-2, with no clear D. Germline lookup yields CDR1 SGHRS and CDR2 YFSETQ. V was cut by 0 bases and J by 8 bases, with 17 bases left in between. The CDR3 covers 15 residues. The CDR3 region is CASSLGMGAADGYTF. The CDR3, as DNA: TGCGCCAGCAGCTTGGGAATGGGTGCGGCGGACGGCTACACCTTC.

With respect to this clonotype: Being one base from a much bigger clone, this may be a read error. The chain uses TRBV20-1 and TRBJ1-2, with D perhaps matching TRBD1 (6 bases). There are 10 residues in the CDR3. Germline V gives CDR1 DFQATT, CDR2 SNEGSKA (reference sequence). CDR3 DNA: TGCAGTGCTATCAGGGGTGGCGACACCTTC. Translated: CSAIRGGDTF.

This clonotype has a count of ten or more. Here the CDR3 DNA reads TGTGCCAGCAGCCCGATGACCCTCGCGGGGGGCTACACCTTC. Protein product: CASSPMTLAGGYTF. This chain joins TRBV5-5 and TRBJ1-2; D remains ambiguous. Trimming took off 4 bases at V and 8 bases at J, with 18 bases between the two ends. The germline CDR1 and CDR2 sequences are SGHKS and YYEKEE (reference sequence). The CDR3 is made up of 14 amino acids.

This clonotype was seen ten or more times. The DNA for the CDR3 is TGCGCCAGCAGCTGGGACAGGGGGCTGTCGAACACTGAAGCTTTCTTT. Its translation is CASSWDRGLSNTEAFF. V and J are TRBV5-1 and TRBJ1-1; 12 bases fit TRBD1. Trimming at V came to 3 bases and at J to 1 base, leaving 4 bases not matched to a gene. The CDR3 spans 16 residues. Per germline, CDR1 SGHRS and CDR2 YFSETQ.

This clonotype has a count of ten or more. The chain employs TRBV5-1 and TRBJ2-7; 7 bases match TRBD2. The CDR3 contains 14 residues. The trim removed 0 bases at V and 2 bases at J, leaving 2 bases unmatched. Germline V gene data show CDR1 as SGHRS and CDR2 as YFSETQ. CDR3 DNA sequence: TGCGCCAGCAGCTTGGCTAGCGGTCCCTACGAGCAGTACTTC. Its protein is CASSLASGPYEQYF.

This clonotype was detected ten times or more. The chain combines TRBV12-3 or TRBV12-4 with TRBJ1-1; D may be TRBD1 (5 bases). CDR3 size: 14 residues. Trimming pared 7 bases from V and 8 bases from J, leaving 20 bases between. CDR3 nucleotide sequence: TGTGCCAGCACCACCGGGACGGCTTACCAGGAAGCTTTCTTT. It codes for CASTTGTAYQEAFF.

The chain has TRBV20-1 and TRBJ1-6, with TRBD1 identical over 8 bases. J lost 8 bases, V lost 6 bases, and 9 bases had no gene match. CDR1 and CDR2 (germline): DFQATT, SNEGSKA (reference sequence). The CDR3 is 14 amino acids. CDR3 in amino acids: CSASGQGLDSPLHF. The CDR3 DNA is TGCAGTGCGTCAGGACAGGGATTGGATTCACCCCTCCACTTT.

This clonotype came up many times. This chain joins TRBV6-2 or TRBV6-3 and TRBJ1-2; D remains ambiguous. V was cut by 3 bases and J by 1 base, with 6 bases left in between. Germline loops: CDR1 MNHEY, CDR2 SVGEGT. There are 13 residues in the CDR3. CDR3 sequence: CASSYSNNYGYTF. CDR3 coding DNA: TGTGCCAGCAGTTATTCCAATAACTATGGCTACACCTTC.

This clonotype has at least ten counts. The V gene is TRBV20-1, the J gene TRBJ2-6; 7 bases align to TRBD1. The CDR3 runs to 15 residues. Looked up from germline, CDR1 is DFQATT and CDR2 is SNEGSKA (reference sequence). J was trimmed by 0 bases and V by 5 bases; bases with no gene match: 4. The CDR3 sequence: CSARDSRSGANVLTF. DNA for the CDR3: TGCAGTGCTCGGGACAGCCGCTCTGGGGCCAACGTCCTGACTTTC.

This clonotype was counted ten times or more. The V call is TRBV12-3 or TRBV12-4, the J call TRBJ2-1; TRBD2 might be the D (6 bases). The V end was cut by 2 bases, the J end by 7 bases, with 9 bases between. This CDR3 region has 13 residues. The CDR3 is CASSLFRENEQFF. Written as DNA, the CDR3 is TGTGCCAGCAGTTTATTCCGGGAGAATGAGCAGTTCTTC.

This clonotype occurred many times. This chain's CDR3 is CASSQDWRGTYNEQFF. The DNA of the CDR3 is TGTGCCAGCAGCCAAGATTGGCGGGGTACCTACAATGAGCAGTTCTTC. The chain joins TRBV4-2 to TRBJ2-1; TRBD2 is a possible D gene (6 bases). Trimming took off 0 bases at V and 2 bases at J, with 11 bases between the two ends. The CDR3 length is 16 residues. Germline lookup yields CDR1 LGHNA and CDR2 YNFKEQ.

There are many counts of this clonotype. The chain joins TRBV5-1 to TRBJ2-3; the D gene is possibly TRBD1 (5 bases). The germline gives CDR1 SGHRS, CDR2 YFSETQ. CDR3 length: 14 residues. Trimming removed 0 bases at V and 4 bases at J, with 9 bases between. The chain's CDR3 is CASSLGQQADTQYF. CDR3 nucleotides: TGCGCCAGCAGCTTGGGGCAACAGGCAGATACGCAGTATTTT.

There are many counts of this clonotype. This sequence joins TRBV20-1 and TRBJ1-6; 7 nucleotides agree with TRBD1. Germline CDR1 reads DFQATT; CDR2 reads SNEGSKA (reference sequence). The CDR3 is 14 amino acids. Losses at the gene ends were 2 bases for V and 6 bases for J; bases not matched to a gene: 4. The CDR3 loop is CSARLGQPNSPLHF. In DNA, the CDR3 is TGCAGTGCTAGATTGGGACAGCCTAATTCACCCCTCCACTTT.

This clonotype has ten or more counts. This rearrangement joins TRBV20-1 to TRBJ1-1; 7 bases are a match to TRBD1. The CDR3 is 13 amino acids. Germline V gene data show CDR1 as DFQATT and CDR2 as SNEGSKA (reference sequence). V lost 6 bases and J lost 1; bases outside the gene matches: 5. The CDR3 nucleotides read TGCAGTGCCCTGGACAGGCAGAACACTGAAGCTTTCTTT. It encodes CSALDRQNTEAFF.

This clonotype has at least ten counts. V usage is TRBV20-1 and J usage is TRBJ1-2; 8 bases are a match to TRBD1. The CDR3 is 12 residues long. CDR1 is DFQATT and CDR2 is SNEGSKA in the germline V gene (reference sequence). J was trimmed by 4 bases and V by 5 bases; bases with no gene match: 3. The CDR3 sequence is CSAETGVYGYTF. Here the CDR3 DNA reads TGCAGTGCTGAGACAGGGGTCTATGGCTACACCTTC.

In this sample, this clonotype turned up many times. The chain links TRBV5-5 to TRBJ2-7; D is perhaps TRBD1 or TRBD2 (5 bases each). This CDR3 is built from 15 residues. With 1 base removed from V and 4 bases from J, the gap between germline ends came to 15 bases. Germline CDR1 and CDR2: SGHKS and YYEKEE (reference sequence). CDR3 protein: CASSLIGGVGYEQYF. The CDR3 DNA reads as TGTGCCAGCAGCTTGATTGGGGGAGTGGGATACGAGCAGTACTTC.

The chain joins TRBV4-1 to TRBJ2-1, with TRBD2 matching over 10 bases. The CDR3 totals 19 residues. Trimming cost V 4 bases and J 0 bases; bases outside gene matches: 12. Per germline, CDR1 MGHRA and CDR2 YSYEKL. Here the CDR3 reads CASSRELAGAPSSYNEQFF. In DNA form, the CDR3 reads TGCGCCAGCAGCCGAGAGCTAGCGGGGGCCCCCAGCTCCTACAATGAGCAGTTCTTC.

V is TRBV28 and J is TRBJ1-2; 7 nucleotides match TRBD1. The germline gives CDR1 MDHEN, CDR2 SYDVKM. The trim removed 7 bases at V and 4 bases at J, leaving 6 bases unmatched. The CDR3 has 13 residues. In nucleotides, the CDR3 is TGTGCCAGCACCTTGGGGACAGTCTATGGCTACACCTTC. This sequence encodes CASTLGTVYGYTF.

This clonotype has a count of ten or more. The chain recombines TRBV6-1 with TRBJ1-2, with a tentative D call TRBD1 (5 bases). The CDR3 has 13 residues. Trimming stripped 6 bases from V and 4 bases from J, with 12 bases between. The germline CDR1 and CDR2 sequences are MNHNS and SASEGT. Here the CDR3 reads CASSMTAIYGYTF. CDR3 in DNA: TGTGCCAGCAGCATGACAGCGATCTATGGCTACACCTTC.

This clonotype was picked up many times. The chain joins TRBV5-1 to TRBJ1-1; TRBD1 matches at 12 bases. Germline trimming cut 3 bases from V and 7 bases from J; bases unmatched to any gene: 4. From germline, CDR1 is SGHRS and CDR2 YFSETQ. CDR3 length equals 14 residues. CDR3 in amino acids: CASSSGTGGYEAFF. The CDR3 region has the DNA TGCGCCAGCAGCTCCGGGACAGGGGGCTATGAAGCTTTCTTT.

This clonotype was counted ten times or more. The chain recombines TRBV7-9 with TRBJ2-1, with 9 positions matching TRBD2. The CDR3 totals 15 residues. V shed 2 bases, J shed 3 bases, and the junction held 2 bases outside the gene matches. Germline CDR1 is SEHNR and CDR2 is FQNEAQ (reference sequence). The CDR3 spells CASSLRRGGYNEQFF. CDR3 DNA sequence: TGTGCCAGCAGCTTAAGGCGGGGGGGCTACAATGAGCAGTTCTTC.

This chain uses TRBV5-5 with TRBJ1-4; no definite D call. Germline loops: CDR1 SGHKS, CDR2 YYEKEE (reference sequence). This CDR3 has 16 residues. The V gene lost 0 bases and the J gene lost 7 bases, with 16 bases spanning the gap. CDR3 sequence (DNA): TGTGCCAGCAGCTTGGGGGCTGCGCACCCAACTGAAAAACTGTTTTTT. Translating gives CASSLGAAHPTEKLFF.

This clonotype was found many times. The chain combines TRBV10-3 with TRBJ1-1; D is unresolved. The V end was cut by 6 bases, the J end by 0 bases, with 8 bases between. The germline V gene encodes CDR1 ENHRY and CDR2 SYGVKD. This CDR3 is built from 13 residues. Here the CDR3 reads CAIRADLNTEAFF. The CDR3 nucleotides read TGTGCCATCAGAGCGGACCTGAACACTGAAGCTTTCTTT.

V is TRBV5-1 and J is TRBJ2-3; D might be TRBD1 (6 bases). The length of the CDR3 is 14 residues. V dropped 0 bases and J dropped 5 bases, with 10 bases sitting between them. CDR1 SGHRS and CDR2 YFSETQ come from the germline V gene. The CDR3 here is CASSLDRAKDTQYF. The CDR3, as DNA: TGCGCCAGCAGCTTGGACAGGGCTAAAGATACGCAGTATTTT.

This clonotype was observed a few times. The chain's CDR3 is CASRLIGTGSAGELFF. The DNA for the CDR3 is TGTGCCAGCAGGTTAATCGGGACAGGGAGCGCCGGGGAGCTGTTTTTT. The V gene is TRBV28, the J gene TRBJ2-2; 9 bases agree with TRBD1. The CDR3 has 16 amino acids. Germline V gene sequence: CDR1 MDHEN, CDR2 SYDVKM. The trim removed 6 bases at V and 6 bases at J, leaving 11 bases unmatched.

This clonotype was counted only a few times. The junction differs from germline at one of its ends, possibly a read error. V usage is TRBV6-5 and J usage is TRBJ1-3, with D perhaps matching TRBD1 (6 bases). Germline V gene data show CDR1 as MNHEY and CDR2 as SVGAGI. CDR3 size: 12 residues. The CDR3, as DNA: TGTGCCAGCAGTACAGGGAGTAGGCGGTTGCATTTT. This gives the protein CASSTGSRRLHF.